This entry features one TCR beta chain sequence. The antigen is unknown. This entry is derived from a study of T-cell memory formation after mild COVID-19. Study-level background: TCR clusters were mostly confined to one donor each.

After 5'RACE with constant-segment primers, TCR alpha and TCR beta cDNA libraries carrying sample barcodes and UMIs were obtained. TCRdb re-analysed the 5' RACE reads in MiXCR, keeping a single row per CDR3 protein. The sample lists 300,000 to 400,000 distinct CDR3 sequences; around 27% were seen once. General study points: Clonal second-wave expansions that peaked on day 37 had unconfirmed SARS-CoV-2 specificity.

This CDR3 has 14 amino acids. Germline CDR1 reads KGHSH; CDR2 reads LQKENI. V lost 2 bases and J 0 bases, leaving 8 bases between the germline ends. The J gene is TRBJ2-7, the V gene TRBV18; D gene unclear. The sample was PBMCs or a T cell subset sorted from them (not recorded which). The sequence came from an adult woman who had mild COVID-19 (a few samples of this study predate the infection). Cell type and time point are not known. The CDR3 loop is CASSPRVPSYEQYF. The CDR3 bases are TGTGCCAGCTCACCAAGGGTACCCTCCTACGAGCAGTACTTC.